This T cell receptor (beta chain) was sequenced during a study of human T cells and chemical hapten exposure (dated by TCRdb to the early 2020s). General notes on the study: For sensitization, 2% DPC in acetone was applied to a roughly 2 cm by roughly 2 cm area of upper inner arm skin. Weekly therapeutic DPC doses were additionally applied to the scalp of patients throughout the roughly 23-week study period. Patch testing on the upper back used Finn chambers containing 0.01% DPC, with scoring done after 6 days according to International Contact Dermatitis Research Group standards. Alopecia areata with under or over 50% scalp involvement, alopecia totalis and alopecia universalis were represented in the patient cohort, which was mostly female. Libraries were pooled for sequencing, and per-sample TCR yields varied mainly because of small differences in library volumes within the pool. In alopecia patients, the study followed how the peripheral blood TCR repertoire changed in vivo over primary and secondary sensitization to diphenylcyclopropenone (DPC), a hapten. Blood samples were taken from patients before sensitization (week 0) and then at 2, 6 and about 24 weeks after DPC sensitization. Blood for TCR sequencing was provided by twenty-nine alopecia patients at one to four time points (pre-sensitization, 2, 6 and 24 weeks).

The intended sense of this specimen's time point label: pre-sensitization, week 0. The intended sense of this specimen's treatment or condition label: therapeutic diphenylcyclopropenone sensitization with weekly scalp DPC. Blood at each patch-test visit was drawn before the patch test was applied. Eligible patients were aged 18 to 70, diagnosed with alopecia, deemed suitable for DPC therapy, and excluded if pregnant. Total RNA was extracted from unfractionated whole blood that had been collected in Tempus Blood RNA tubes. Study-level results and caveats: DPC sensitization did not change the number of TCRs with a frequency above 1 in 1000, and there was no evidence of changes in global repertoire structure. Significantly more large CDR3 similarity clusters were formed by expanded TCRs than by pre-sensitization or healthy control sets, consistent with antigen-driven responses. Because every patient had alopecia, a presumed autoimmune disease, the patients' immune response might differ from that of healthy individuals. A positive correlation was found between the number of PT1 expanded TCRs and patch test score, with significance reached at thresholds 8, 16 and 32 but not 4. After repeated subsampling, the strength of the expansion versus patch-test correlation and the threshold at which it became significant changed.

The library was generated by RACE. The sample was run on a NextSeq 500. During library preparation, unique molecular identifiers were attached to individual cDNA molecules so that TCRs could be counted quantitatively and reproducibly. Both TCR alpha and TCR beta chains were sequenced from each blood RNA sample. The paper's processing steps were these. Samples had a median of roughly 99,000 TCRs, with a range from roughly 20,000 to 690,600. The Decombinator software suite was used to annotate the V, J and CDR3 of the TCR reads. For the PS versus PT1 abundance plots, all samples were subsampled to the same number of TCRs (28,000). TCRs were defined as expanded if absent before sensitization and observed at least eight times at the 2-week time point. TCRdb ran its own pipeline on the public reads, namely fastp trimming at Q25 and MiXCR clone calling, and kept in-frame beta chains. Entries are consolidated by CDR3 protein sequence, retaining the most common genes and DNA. These V and J calls derive from TCRdb rather than the authors' analysis. A total of 270,000 or so distinct CDR3 sequences appear in this sample, 7.7% of them only once. The ten largest clones add up to 1.2% of the sample.

As concerns this clonotype: No cognate antigen has been identified for it. No much larger clone exists at a distance of one base, and base qualities are not known.

The junction carries 5 bases between V and J, which are trimmed by 2 bases and 0 bases respectively. From its cysteine to its phenylalanine, the CDR3 spans 13 amino acids. The retained sequence is limited to the CDR3, 39 bases, with the frame set at the first base. Via the germline V gene, CDR1 is MNHEY and CDR2 SVGAGI. The source of this sequence is a young man with alopecia areata. Some clones in this sample may be carry-over from other donors' samples. The chain uses TRBV6-5 and TRBJ2-7; the D gene lacks a confident call. The sample here was whole blood, taken in connection with sensitization to the hapten diphenylcyclopropenone (DPC). This receptor has the CDR3 CASSYESSYEQYF. Here is the DNA: TGTGCCAGCAGTTACGAGAGCTCCTACGAGCAGTACTTC.